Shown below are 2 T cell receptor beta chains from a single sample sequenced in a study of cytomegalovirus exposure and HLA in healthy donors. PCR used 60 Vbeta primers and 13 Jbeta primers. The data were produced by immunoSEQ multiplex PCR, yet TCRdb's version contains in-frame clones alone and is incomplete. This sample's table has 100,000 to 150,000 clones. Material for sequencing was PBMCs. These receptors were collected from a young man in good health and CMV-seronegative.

Here the CDR3 reads CASSLGYSNQPQHF. The CDR3 DNA sequence: TGTGCCAGTAGTCTCGGTTATAGCAATCAGCCCCAGCATTTT. The gene calls are TRBV19 and TRBJ1-5; D is uncertain. Germline CDR1 is LNHDA and CDR2 is SQIVND (reference sequence). The V end was cut by 5 bases, the J end by 0 bases, with 8 bases between. There are 14 residues in the CDR3.

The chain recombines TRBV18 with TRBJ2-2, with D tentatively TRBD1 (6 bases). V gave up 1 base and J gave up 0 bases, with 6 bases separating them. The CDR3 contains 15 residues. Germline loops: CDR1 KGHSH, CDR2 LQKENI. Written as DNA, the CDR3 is TGTGCCAGCTCACCACAGGGGGCGAACACCGGGGAGCTGTTTTTT. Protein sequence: CASSPQGANTGELFF.